Here is one T cell receptor beta chain with its context. Its target is not known. Germline CDR1 is GTSNPN and CDR2 is SVGIG (reference sequence). The CDR3 totals 14 residues. The trim removed 5 bases at V and 2 bases at J, leaving 6 bases unmatched. Measured with immunoSEQ multiplex PCR; TCRdb has only the in-frame clones, and not every one. The data show about 680,000 clones, approximately 88% seen once. Treatment indicated: some 19 received Ad26.COV2.S at low or high dose, single or two shots; 5 received placebo; per-sample allocation not given. Sampling was performed 63 days after the first vaccine or placebo injection. This sample is drawn from a study of Ad26.COV2.S vaccination and SARS-CoV-2 variants. Study details: By the intramuscular route, Ad26.COV2.S was given once, or twice 56 days apart. Points from the study as a whole: Reportedly, spike-specific CD8+ and CD4+ T cell responses achieved substantial breadth once vaccination had taken place.

Sequencing was performed on peripheral blood, taken in a trial of Ad26.COV2.S vaccine versus placebo. V gene TRBV30 combines with J gene TRBJ1-5; 7 bases align to TRBD1. This sequence originates from a person aged 18-60 years who received the Ad26.COV2.S COVID-19 vaccine or a placebo. The CDR3 reads CAWEQGNGNQPQHF. The DNA for the CDR3 is TGTGCCTGGGAACAGGGGAACGGCAATCAGCCCCAGCATTTT.